The rows below give T cell receptor beta chains drawn from one sample of a study of blood T cell repertoires in COVID-19. Libraries were prepared by immunoSEQ multiplex PCR; TCRdb keeps only in-frame clonotypes and omits some of them. The data show 250,000 to 400,000 clones, around 85% seen once. The sequenced material came from PBMCs or T cells enriched from blood (not recorded which). All receptors come from a woman aged 25 to 39 who had been exposed to COVID-19. CDR3s include the opening cysteine and the closing phenylalanine or tryptophan. The order of the fields is clone size, J gene, D gene, V gene, CDR3 protein, CDR3 DNA. The D gene is left open where the match is weak. Some rows mark clone size as missing; the rest say once, few, many or name a class of expanded clone.

abundance: .; j_gene: TRBJ1-2; d_gene: TRBD1; v_gene: TRBV25-1; CDR3aa: CASSEPDGQGECGYTF; CDR3nt: TGTGCCAGCAGTGAACCCGACGGACAGGGTGAGTGTGGCTACACCTTC
abundance: many; j_gene: TRBJ2-2; d_gene: TRBD2; v_gene: TRBV2; CDR3aa: CASRSGGTYTGELFF; CDR3nt: TGTGCCAGCAGAAGCGGGGGGACTTACACCGGGGAGCTGTTTTTT
abundance: .; j_gene: TRBJ1-3; d_gene: .; v_gene: TRBV12-2; CDR3aa: CASRVVGITRSSGNTIYF; CDR3nt: TGTGCAAGTCGCGTAGTTGGCATAACACGTTCCTCTGGAAACACCATATATTTT
abundance: .; j_gene: TRBJ2-2; d_gene: TRBD1; v_gene: TRBV5-1; CDR3aa: CASSLDRANTGELFF; CDR3nt: TGCGCCAGCAGCTTAGACAGGGCGAACACCGGGGAGCTGTTTTTT
abundance: .; j_gene: TRBJ2-1; d_gene: .; v_gene: TRBV6-5; CDR3aa: CASGTDTFYNEQFF; CDR3nt: TGTGCCAGCGGTACGGACACATTCTACAATGAGCAGTTCTTC
abundance: .; j_gene: TRBJ1-6; d_gene: TRBD1; v_gene: TRBV7-2; CDR3aa: CASSPKGDRENSPLHF; CDR3nt: TGTGCCAGCAGTCCCAAAGGGGACAGGGAGAATTCACCCCTCCACTTT
abundance: .; j_gene: TRBJ1-3; d_gene: .; v_gene: TRBV2; CDR3aa: CASSEDSNSGNTIYF; CDR3nt: TGTGCCAGCAGTGAAGACTCGAACTCTGGAAACACCATATATTTT
abundance: .; j_gene: TRBJ2-2; d_gene: .; v_gene: TRBV24-1; CDR3aa: CATSVRGFTGELFF; CDR3nt: TGTGCCACCAGTGTTAGGGGATTCACCGGGGAGCTGTTTTTT
abundance: .; j_gene: TRBJ1-2; d_gene: .; v_gene: TRBV29-1; CDR3aa: CSVNFQGNYGYTF; CDR3nt: TGCAGCGTTAATTTTCAGGGGAACTATGGCTACACCTTC
abundance: .; j_gene: TRBJ1-2; d_gene: .; v_gene: TRBV30; CDR3aa: CAALPALSNYGYTF; CDR3nt: TGTGCTGCACTACCAGCCCTCTCTAACTATGGCTACACCTTC
abundance: .; j_gene: TRBJ2-7; d_gene: .; v_gene: TRBV5-1; CDR3aa: CASSLFSGGGVYEQYF; CDR3nt: TGCGCCAGCAGCTTGTTTAGCGGAGGGGGGGTCTACGAGCAGTACTTC
abundance: once; j_gene: TRBJ1-2; d_gene: .; v_gene: TRBV30; CDR3aa: CAWSRTVGYTF; CDR3nt: TGTGCCTGGAGTAGGACAGTGGGCTACACCTTC